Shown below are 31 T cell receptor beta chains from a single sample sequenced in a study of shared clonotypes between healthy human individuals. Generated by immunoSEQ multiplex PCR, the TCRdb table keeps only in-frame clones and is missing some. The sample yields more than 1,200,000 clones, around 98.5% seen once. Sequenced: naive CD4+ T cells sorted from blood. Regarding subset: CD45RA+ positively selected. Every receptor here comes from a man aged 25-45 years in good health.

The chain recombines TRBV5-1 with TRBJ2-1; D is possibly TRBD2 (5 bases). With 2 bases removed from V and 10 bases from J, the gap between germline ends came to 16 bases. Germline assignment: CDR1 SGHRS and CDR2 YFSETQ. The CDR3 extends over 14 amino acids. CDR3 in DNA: TGCGCCAGCAGCTTTGAGGGCAAACGGGCAGAGCAGTTCTTC. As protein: CASSFEGKRAEQFF.

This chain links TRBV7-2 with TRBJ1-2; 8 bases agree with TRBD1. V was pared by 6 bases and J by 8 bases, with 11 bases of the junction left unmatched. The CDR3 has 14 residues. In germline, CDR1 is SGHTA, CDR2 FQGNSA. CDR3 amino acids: CASSFGQGAGGYTF. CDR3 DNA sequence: TGTGCCAGCAGTTTCGGACAGGGAGCGGGCGGCTACACCTTC.

In DNA, the CDR3 is TGTGCCAGCGGAGGGGAGGGTGTTGAAAAACTGTTTTTT. It yields the protein CASGGEGVEKLFF. V is TRBV7-9 and J is TRBJ1-4, with a tentative D call TRBD1 (5 bases). Germline CDR1 and CDR2: SEHNR and FQNEAQ (reference sequence). The V and J ends lost 8 bases and 7 bases respectively, with 14 bases between them. This CDR3 spans 13 amino acids.

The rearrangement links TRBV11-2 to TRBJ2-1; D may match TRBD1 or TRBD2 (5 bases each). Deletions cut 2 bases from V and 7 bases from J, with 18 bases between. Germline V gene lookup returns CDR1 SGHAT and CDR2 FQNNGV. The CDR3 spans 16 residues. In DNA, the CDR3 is TGTGCCAGCAGCTTACGATCCGGGACCCCTTGGAATGAGCAGTTCTTC. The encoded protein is CASSLRSGTPWNEQFF.

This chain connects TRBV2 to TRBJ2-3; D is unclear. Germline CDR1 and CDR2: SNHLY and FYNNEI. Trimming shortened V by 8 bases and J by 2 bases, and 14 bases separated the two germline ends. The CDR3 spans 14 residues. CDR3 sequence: CASSSTTLTDTQYF. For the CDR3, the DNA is TGTGCCAGCTCCTCCACGACCCTCACAGATACGCAGTATTTT.

The CDR3: CASSQGRDREHHHGRRSYEQYF. The CDR3 DNA is TGTGCCAGCAGCCAAGGGCGGGACAGGGAACACCACCATGGTCGACGCTCCTACGAGCAGTACTTC. V and J are TRBV14 and TRBJ2-7; the match to TRBD1 covers 9 bases. The CDR3 contains 22 residues. V shed 1 base, J shed 0 bases, and the junction held 22 bases outside the gene matches. The V gene's germline CDR1 is SGHDN and CDR2 FVKESK.

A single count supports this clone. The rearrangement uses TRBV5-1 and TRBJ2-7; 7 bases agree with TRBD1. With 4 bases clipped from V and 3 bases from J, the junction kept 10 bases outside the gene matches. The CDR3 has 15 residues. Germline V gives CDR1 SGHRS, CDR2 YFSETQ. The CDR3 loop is CASSPTGTIGYEQYF. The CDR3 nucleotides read TGCGCCAGCAGCCCGACAGGGACGATAGGCTACGAGCAGTACTTC.

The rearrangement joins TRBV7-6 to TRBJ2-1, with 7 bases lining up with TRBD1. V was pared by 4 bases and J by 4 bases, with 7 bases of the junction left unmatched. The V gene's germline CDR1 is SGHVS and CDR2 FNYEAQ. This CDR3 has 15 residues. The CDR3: CASSSSLDRYNEQFF. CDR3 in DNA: TGTGCCAGCAGCTCCTCATTGGACAGGTACAATGAGCAGTTCTTC.

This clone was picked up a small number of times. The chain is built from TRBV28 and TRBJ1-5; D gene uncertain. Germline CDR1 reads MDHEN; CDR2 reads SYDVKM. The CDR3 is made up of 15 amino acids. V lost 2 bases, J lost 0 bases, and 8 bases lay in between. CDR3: CASSLVGSSNQPQHF. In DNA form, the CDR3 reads TGTGCCAGCAGTTTAGTTGGCAGTAGCAATCAGCCCCAGCATTTT.

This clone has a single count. This CDR3 reads CASGLVLGKGDTGELFF. CDR3 nucleotide sequence: TGTGCTAGTGGTTTGGTACTCGGGAAGGGCGACACCGGGGAGCTGTTTTTT. The chain joins TRBV12-5 to TRBJ2-2; possibly TRBD2 for D (5 bases). The V gene's germline CDR1 is LGHNT and CDR2 FRNRAP. V dropped 0 bases and J dropped 3 bases, with 14 bases sitting between them. This CDR3 comprises 17 residues.

The CDR3 coding sequence is TGCGCCAGCAGCTTTAAACAGCAGCAAGAGACCCAGTACTTC. Its translation is CASSFKQQQETQYF. The genes are TRBV5-1 and TRBJ2-5; no clear D. Germline V lookup: CDR1 SGHRS, CDR2 YFSETQ. CDR3 length equals 14 residues. The V end was cut by 2 bases, the J end by 2 bases, with 10 bases between. Based on the CDR3 plus reference TRBV5-1 and TRBJ2-5, the full variable domain is KAGVTQTPRYLIKTRGQQVTLSCSPISGHRSVSWYQQTPGQGLQFLFEYFSETQRNKGNFPGRFSGRQFSNSRSEMNVSTLELGDSALYLCASSFKQQQETQYFGPGTRLLVL.

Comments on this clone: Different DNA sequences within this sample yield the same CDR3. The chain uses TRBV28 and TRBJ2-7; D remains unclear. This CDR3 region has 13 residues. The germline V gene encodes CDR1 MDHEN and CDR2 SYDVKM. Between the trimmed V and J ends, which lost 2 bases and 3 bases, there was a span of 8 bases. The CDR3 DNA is TGTGCCAGCAGTTTAGGCGGCTACTACGAGCAGTACTTC. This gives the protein CASSLGGYYEQYF.

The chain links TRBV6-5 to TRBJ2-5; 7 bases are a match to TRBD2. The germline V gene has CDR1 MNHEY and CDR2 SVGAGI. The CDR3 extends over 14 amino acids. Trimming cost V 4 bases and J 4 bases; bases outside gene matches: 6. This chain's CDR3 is CASSFRLARETQYF. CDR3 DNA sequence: TGTGCCAGCAGTTTTAGACTAGCCAGAGAGACCCAGTACTTC.

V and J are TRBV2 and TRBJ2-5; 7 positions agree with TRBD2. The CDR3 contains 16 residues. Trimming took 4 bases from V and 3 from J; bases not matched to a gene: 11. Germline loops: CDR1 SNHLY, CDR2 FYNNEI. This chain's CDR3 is CASSVFGGGYKETQYF. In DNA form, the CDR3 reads TGTGCCAGCAGTGTCTTCGGGGGAGGGTACAAAGAGACCCAGTACTTC.

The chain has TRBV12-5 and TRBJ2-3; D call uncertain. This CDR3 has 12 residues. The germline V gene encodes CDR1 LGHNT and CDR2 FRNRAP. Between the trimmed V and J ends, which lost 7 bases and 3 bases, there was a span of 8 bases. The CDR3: CASALGTDTQYF. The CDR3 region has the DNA TGTGCTAGTGCCTTGGGTACAGATACGCAGTATTTT.

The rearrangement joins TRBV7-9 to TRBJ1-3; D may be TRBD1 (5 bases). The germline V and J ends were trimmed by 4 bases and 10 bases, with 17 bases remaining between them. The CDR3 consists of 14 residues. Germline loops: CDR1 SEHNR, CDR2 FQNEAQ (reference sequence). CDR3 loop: CASSSTGYGATIYF. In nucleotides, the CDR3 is TGTGCCAGCAGCTCCACGGGGTATGGGGCAACCATATATTTT.

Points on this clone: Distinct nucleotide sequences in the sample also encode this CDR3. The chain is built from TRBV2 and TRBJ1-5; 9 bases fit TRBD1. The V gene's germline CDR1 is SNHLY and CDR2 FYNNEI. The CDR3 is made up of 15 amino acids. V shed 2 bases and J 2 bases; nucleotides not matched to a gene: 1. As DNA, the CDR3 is TGTGCCAGCAGTGAAAGGACAGGGGGCAATCAGCCCCAGCATTTT. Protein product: CASSERTGGNQPQHF.

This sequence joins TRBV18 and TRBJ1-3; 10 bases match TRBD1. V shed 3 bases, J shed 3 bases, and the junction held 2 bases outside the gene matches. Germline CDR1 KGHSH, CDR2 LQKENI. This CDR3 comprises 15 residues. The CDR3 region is CASSPRTGGGNTIYF. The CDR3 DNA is TGTGCCAGCTCACCGAGGACAGGGGGTGGAAACACCATATATTTT.

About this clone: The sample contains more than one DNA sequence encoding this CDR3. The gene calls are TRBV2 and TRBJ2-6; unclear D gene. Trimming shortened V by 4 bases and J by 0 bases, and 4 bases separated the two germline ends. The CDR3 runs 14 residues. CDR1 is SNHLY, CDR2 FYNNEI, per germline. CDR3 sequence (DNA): TGTGCCAGCAGTGGGAGCTCTGGGGCCAACGTCCTGACTTTC. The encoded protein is CASSGSSGANVLTF.

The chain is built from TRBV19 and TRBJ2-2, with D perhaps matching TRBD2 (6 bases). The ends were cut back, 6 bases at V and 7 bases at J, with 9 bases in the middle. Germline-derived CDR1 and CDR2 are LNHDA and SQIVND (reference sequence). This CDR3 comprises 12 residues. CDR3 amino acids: CASRREFGELFF. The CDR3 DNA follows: TGTGCCAGTAGGCGGGAATTCGGGGAGCTGTTTTTT.

For the CDR3, the DNA is TGTGCCAGTCTACTTTTTGGGGCCAACGTCCTGACTTTC. Protein sequence: CASLLFGANVLTF. V and J are TRBV19 and TRBJ2-6, with D hard to call. Trimming took 8 bases from V and 3 from J, leaving 8 bases between them. Germline CDR1 LNHDA, CDR2 SQIVND (reference sequence). The CDR3 is 13 amino acids.

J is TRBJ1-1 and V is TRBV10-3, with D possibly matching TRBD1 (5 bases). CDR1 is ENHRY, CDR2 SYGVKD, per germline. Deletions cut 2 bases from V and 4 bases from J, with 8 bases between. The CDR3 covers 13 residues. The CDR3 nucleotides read TGTGCCATCAGTGAGGCAGGGAGCACTGAAGCTTTCTTT. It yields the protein CAISEAGSTEAFF.

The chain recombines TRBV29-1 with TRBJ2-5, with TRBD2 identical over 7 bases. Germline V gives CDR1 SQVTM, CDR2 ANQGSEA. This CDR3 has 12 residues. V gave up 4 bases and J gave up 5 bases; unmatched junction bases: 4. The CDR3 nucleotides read TGCAGCGTTGTGAGGGAGGGGGAGACCCAGTACTTC. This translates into CSVVREGETQYF.

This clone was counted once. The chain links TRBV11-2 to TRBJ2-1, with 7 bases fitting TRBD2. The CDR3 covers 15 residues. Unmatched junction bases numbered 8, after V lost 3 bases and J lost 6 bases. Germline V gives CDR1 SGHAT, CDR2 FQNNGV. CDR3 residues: CASSFAGRTSNEQFF. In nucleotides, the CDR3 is TGTGCCAGCAGCTTTGCCGGGAGGACTTCCAATGAGCAGTTCTTC.

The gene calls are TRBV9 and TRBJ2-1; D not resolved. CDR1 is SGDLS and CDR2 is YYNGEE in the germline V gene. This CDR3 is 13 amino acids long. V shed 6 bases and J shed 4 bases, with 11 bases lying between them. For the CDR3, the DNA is TGTGCCAGCAACCTACCGCCTTACAATGAGCAGTTCTTC. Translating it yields CASNLPPYNEQFF.

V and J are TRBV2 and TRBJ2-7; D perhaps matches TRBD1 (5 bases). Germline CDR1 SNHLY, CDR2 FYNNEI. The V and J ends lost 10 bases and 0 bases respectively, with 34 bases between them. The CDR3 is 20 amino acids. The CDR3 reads CANFWRQRIFVRITSYEQYF. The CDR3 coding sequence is TGTGCCAACTTTTGGCGACAGAGGATCTTTGTGAGGATAACCTCCTACGAGCAGTACTTC.

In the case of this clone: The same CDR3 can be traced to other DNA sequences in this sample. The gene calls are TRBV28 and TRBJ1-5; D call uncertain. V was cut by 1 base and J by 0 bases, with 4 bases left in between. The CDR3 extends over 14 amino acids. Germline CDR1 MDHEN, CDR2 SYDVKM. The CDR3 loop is CASSLSYSNQPQHF. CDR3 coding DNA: TGTGCCAGCAGTTTATCCTATAGCAATCAGCCCCAGCATTTT.

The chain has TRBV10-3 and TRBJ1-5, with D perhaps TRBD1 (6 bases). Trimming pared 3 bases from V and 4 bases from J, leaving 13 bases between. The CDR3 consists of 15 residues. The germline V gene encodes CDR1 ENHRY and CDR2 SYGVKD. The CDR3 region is CAISDSGARNQPQHF. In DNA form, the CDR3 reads TGTGCCATCAGTGATTCGGGGGCGCGAAATCAGCCCCAGCATTTT.

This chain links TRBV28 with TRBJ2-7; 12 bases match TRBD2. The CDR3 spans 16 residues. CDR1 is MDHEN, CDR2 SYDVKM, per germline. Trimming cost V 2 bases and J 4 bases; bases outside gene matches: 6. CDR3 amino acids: CASSLLAGGKVYEQYF. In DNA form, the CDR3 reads TGTGCCAGCAGTTTACTAGCGGGAGGGAAAGTTTACGAGCAGTACTTC.

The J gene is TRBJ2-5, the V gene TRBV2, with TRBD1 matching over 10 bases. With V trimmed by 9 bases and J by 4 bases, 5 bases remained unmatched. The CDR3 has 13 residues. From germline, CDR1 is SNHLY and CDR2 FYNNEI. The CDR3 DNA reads TGTGCCAGGACAGGGGGCCTGGGAGAGACCCAGTACTTC. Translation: CARTGGLGETQYF.

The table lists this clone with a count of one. The CDR3 nucleotides are TGTGCCACCGGGAAAGCGGGAGGATCCTACGAGCAGTACTTC. Its translation: CATGKAGGSYEQYF. The gene calls are TRBV15 and TRBJ2-7; 9 bases agree with TRBD2. The CDR3 sequence is 14 residues long. V shed 8 bases, J shed 1 base, and the junction held 6 bases outside the gene matches. Germline lookup yields CDR1 LNHNV and CDR2 YYDKDF (reference sequence).